This is a list of T cell receptor beta chains from one sample in a study of response to subunit inactivated influenza vaccine. TCRdb re-analysed the RT-PCR reads in MiXCR, keeping a single row per CDR3 protein. The sample lists 650,000 to 800,000 distinct CDR3 sequences, approximately 13% occurring once. This material consisted of PBMCs from blood, taken less than 15 days before vaccination. The receptor source for this set is a man aged 50 to 59 who received an inactivated influenza vaccine. Both conserved end residues are part of each CDR3. Each record gives: V gene, clone size, J gene, D gene, CDR3 protein, CDR3 DNA. D genes are given only for firm matches. The size of a clone is reported for some rows only, either as once, few or many, or as a class for expanded clones.

TRBV9	few	TRBJ2-2	.	CASSVVEGGWNTGELFF	TGTGCCAGCAGCGTAGTTGAGGGGGGGTGGAACACCGGGGAGCTGTTTTTT
TRBV28	.	TRBJ2-1	TRBD2	CASSSLDLAGPYNEQFF	TGTGCCAGCAGTTCCCTTGACCTAGCGGGGCCATACAATGAGCAGTTCTTC
TRBV15	many	TRBJ1-3	.	CATSRDFSSGNTIYF	TGTGCCACCAGCAGAGATTTCAGCTCTGGAAACACCATATATTTT
TRBV9	.	TRBJ2-5	TRBD1	CASTREGASGETQYF	TGTGCCAGCACACGTGAGGGGGCGTCCGGAGAGACCCAGTACTTC
TRBV5-1	few	TRBJ1-1	.	CASSLRGRLDEAFF	TGCGCCAGCAGCTTGAGGGGGAGGTTAGATGAAGCTTTCTTT
TRBV15	few	TRBJ2-3	.	CATSRDFRSGSTDTQYF	TGTGCCACCAGCAGAGATTTTCGGAGCGGGAGCACAGATACGCAGTATTTT
TRBV20-1	many	TRBJ2-1	.	CSASFGGYSYNEQFF	TGCAGTGCTAGTTTCGGGGGTTACTCCTACAATGAGCAGTTCTTC
TRBV5-6	few	TRBJ2-1	TRBD1	CASSFGTAYNEQFF	TGTGCCAGCAGCTTTGGGACAGCCTACAATGAGCAGTTCTTC
TRBV29-1	.	TRBJ2-3	TRBD2	CSAQGLAGPGGTDTQYF	TGCAGCGCTCAGGGACTAGCGGGCCCGGGTGGGACAGATACGCAGTATTTT
TRBV4-3	few	TRBJ2-1	.	CASSQDLRRAAAEEQFF	TGCGCCAGCAGCCAAGATTTGCGCCGAGCGGCGGCAGAGGAGCAGTTCTTC
TRBV12-3/TRBV12-4	.	TRBJ2-1	.	CASSLEGVLSYNEQFF	TGTGCCAGCAGTTTAGAAGGTGTCCTGTCCTACAATGAGCAGTTCTTC
TRBV28	.	TRBJ1-5	.	CASLPRTTPRYGHF	TGTGCCAGTTTACCAAGGACGACTCCCAGATATGGGCATTTT
TRBV27	few	TRBJ1-6	.	CASSPSGGPNSPLHF	TGTGCCAGCAGTCCCTCCGGGGGCCCTAATTCACCCCTCCACTTT
TRBV7-2	many	TRBJ1-4	.	CASSLAWVGSNEKLFF	TGTGCCAGCAGCTTAGCCTGGGTTGGGAGTAATGAAAAACTGTTTTTT
TRBV7-9	few	TRBJ2-4	.	CASSPRSAAKNIQYF	TGTGCCAGCAGCCCGCGGTCGGCCGCCAAAAACATTCAGTACTTC
TRBV20-1	few	TRBJ1-6	TRBD1	CSAIAGGLWDSPLHF	TGCAGTGCTATCGCAGGGGGCTTGTGGGATTCACCCCTCCACTTT
TRBV12-3/TRBV12-4	few	TRBJ1-5	.	CASSLGGLNSNQPQHF	TGTGCCAGCAGTTTAGGCGGCCTCAATAGCAATCAGCCCCAGCATTTT
TRBV20-1	many	TRBJ1-2	.	CSARPNGYTF	TGCAGTGCTAGACCTAATGGCTACACCTTC
TRBV6-2/TRBV6-3	.	TRBJ2-5	.	CASSLRDGGYQETQYF	TGTGCCAGCAGTCTGAGGGACGGCGGATACCAAGAGACCCAGTACTTC
TRBV5-1	.	TRBJ1-1	.	CASSFQTRNTEAFF	TGCGCCAGCAGCTTTCAGACGAGGAACACTGAAGCTTTCTTT
TRBV7-2	few	TRBJ2-1	TRBD2	CASSISSGRALGNEQFF	TGTGCCAGCAGCATCTCTAGCGGGAGGGCCTTAGGCAATGAGCAGTTCTTC
TRBV7-9	.	TRBJ2-1	TRBD2	CASGRDGRGSNYEQFF	TGTGCCAGCGGCCGTGACGGGAGGGGGAGCAACTATGAGCAGTTCTTC
TRBV24-1	few	TRBJ2-3	.	CATSGGISTDTQYF	TGTGCCACCAGTGGTGGAATTTCCACAGATACGCAGTATTTT
TRBV12-3/TRBV12-4	.	TRBJ2-6	TRBD1	CASQGQGASGANVLTF	TGTGCCAGCCAGGGACAGGGGGCATCTGGGGCCAACGTCCTGACTTTC
TRBV7-9	.	TRBJ1-2	.	CAVRKGRRTNYGYTF	TGTGCCGTCAGAAAGGGGCGGCGGACTAACTATGGCTACACCTTC
TRBV5-1	few	TRBJ1-4	.	CASSLVGSTNEKLFF	TGCGCCAGCAGCTTGGTAGGGTCAACTAATGAAAAACTGTTTTTT
TRBV19	.	TRBJ2-7	.	CASSIGLFNYEQYF	TGTGCCAGTAGTATCGGTCTGTTCAACTACGAGCAGTACTTC
TRBV4-1	few	TRBJ1-1	.	CASSQGYRGGTEAFF	TGCGCCAGCAGCCAAGGATATCGGGGCGGCACTGAAGCTTTCTTT
TRBV28	few	TRBJ2-7	TRBD1	CASSLGGEGYEQYF	TGTGCCAGCAGTCTAGGGGGCGAGGGATACGAGCAGTACTTC
TRBV4-3	few	TRBJ1-6	.	CASSQEESYNSPLHF	TGCGCCAGCAGCCAAGAGGAGAGTTATAATTCACCCCTCCACTTT
TRBV5-1	.	TRBJ1-4	.	CASSLGTYREEKLFF	TGCGCCAGCAGCTTGGGAACCTACAGGGAAGAAAAACTGTTTTTT
TRBV25-1	.	TRBJ2-5	TRBD2	CASSGRLAGVRETQYF	TGTGCCAGCAGCGGACGACTAGCGGGAGTTCGGGAGACCCAGTACTTC
TRBV4-2	.	TRBJ2-7	.	CASSQTSGDSSYEQYF	TGTGCCAGCAGCCAAACCAGCGGAGACAGCTCCTACGAGCAGTACTTC
TRBV7-6	few	TRBJ2-1	TRBD2	CASSLGSSGYNEQFF	TGTGCCAGCAGCTTAGGGTCTAGCGGGTACAATGAGCAGTTCTTC
TRBV7-8	.	TRBJ2-7	TRBD2	CASSLDAGGFYEQYF	TGTGCCAGCAGCTTAGACGCGGGGGGCTTCTACGAGCAGTACTTC
TRBV9	.	TRBJ2-1	TRBD2	CASSFRVGTSGTSSYNEQFF	TGTGCCAGCAGCTTTCGCGTCGGGACTAGCGGGACTAGCTCCTACAATGAGCAGTTCTTC
TRBV7-8	few	TRBJ2-3	TRBD2	CASSLLPSGVYTDTQYF	TGTGCCAGCAGCTTACTACCTAGCGGGGTGTACACAGATACGCAGTATTTT
TRBV18	few	TRBJ2-2	.	CASSPPGKARTVGELFF	TGTGCCAGCTCACCACCAGGGAAAGCCAGGACCGTCGGGGAGCTGTTTTTT
TRBV20-1	.	TRBJ2-1	.	CSGGGGADYYNEQFF	TGCAGTGGTGGGGGAGGAGCGGACTACTACAATGAGCAGTTCTTC
TRBV7-9	.	TRBJ2-5	TRBD1	CASSFGTGVFQETQYF	TGTGCCAGCAGCTTCGGGACAGGGGTATTCCAAGAGACCCAGTACTTC
TRBV6-2/TRBV6-3	many	TRBJ2-5	.	CASTLDNFNGAQYF	TGTGCCAGCACCTTGGACAACTTCAATGGGGCCCAGTACTTC
TRBV4-3	few	TRBJ2-7	.	CASSQWDNAYEQYF	TGCGCCAGCAGCCAATGGGACAATGCCTACGAGCAGTACTTC
TRBV9	many	TRBJ2-2	.	CASSVVPNTGELFF	TGTGCCAGCAGCGTAGTACCAAACACCGGGGAGCTGTTTTTT
TRBV6-1	few	TRBJ1-6	.	CASSLDGGGNSPLHF	TGTGCCAGCAGCCTGGACGGTGGGGGGAATTCACCCCTCCACTTT
TRBV18	few	TRBJ2-1	TRBD1	CASSPRWGQNYNEQFF	TGTGCCAGCTCACCTCGGTGGGGACAGAACTACAATGAGCAGTTCTTC
TRBV27	many	TRBJ2-2	.	CASSLSYGGELFF	TGTGCCAGCAGTTTATCGTATGGCGGGGAGCTGTTTTTT
TRBV12-3/TRBV12-4	many	TRBJ2-3	.	CASSRAADTQYF	TGTGCCAGCAGCAGGGCAGCAGATACGCAGTATTTT
TRBV7-2	.	TRBJ2-2	TRBD2	CASSLVGTSGTGELFF	TGTGCCAGCAGCTTAGTAGGGACTAGCGGTACCGGGGAGCTGTTTTTT
TRBV7-9	many	TRBJ2-5	.	CASSYLTETQYF	TGTGCCAGCAGCTACCTGACGGAGACCCAGTACTTC